Reported below is one T cell receptor beta chain. Its antigen is as yet unknown. Carried by the TCR beta cDNA libraries were unique molecular identifiers. TCRdb recomputed calls from the PCR reads with MiXCR, one row per CDR3 protein. The sample includes roughly 600,000 distinct CDR3 sequences, 44% of them seen just once. The CDR3 extends over 15 amino acids. The V and J ends lost 3 bases and 2 bases respectively, with 14 bases between them. CDR1 DFQATT and CDR2 SNEGSKA come from the germline V gene (reference sequence). This sample is drawn from a study of post-analysis software for immune sequencing data. The study's findings and limits: Included in a set of roughly five TRBV segments more frequent in patients than controls were TRBV5-6, TRBV5-1 and TRBV20-1. Controls showed significantly higher normalized Chao1 diversity than did multiple sclerosis patients.

The sample taken for sequencing was blood. This sequence was found in a girl aged 5-17 years with multiple sclerosis. The genes are TRBV20-1 and TRBJ1-5; D may be TRBD1 (6 bases). CDR3 amino acids: CSARGEGDGNQPQHF. CDR3 DNA: TGCAGTGCTAGGGGGGAGGGGGACGGCAATCAGCCCCAGCATTTT.